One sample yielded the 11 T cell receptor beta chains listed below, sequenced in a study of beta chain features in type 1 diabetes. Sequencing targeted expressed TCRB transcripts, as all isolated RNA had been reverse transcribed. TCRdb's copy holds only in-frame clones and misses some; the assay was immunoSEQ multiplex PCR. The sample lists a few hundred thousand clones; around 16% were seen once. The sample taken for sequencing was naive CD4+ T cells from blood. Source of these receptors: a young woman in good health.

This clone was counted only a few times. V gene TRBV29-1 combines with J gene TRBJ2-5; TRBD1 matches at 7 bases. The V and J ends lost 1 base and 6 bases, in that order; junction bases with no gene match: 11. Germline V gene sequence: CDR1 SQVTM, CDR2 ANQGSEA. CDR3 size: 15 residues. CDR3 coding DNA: TGCAGCGTTGAAGGAGCGATAGGGGGCGGAAAGACCCAGTACTTC. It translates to CSVEGAIGGGKTQYF.

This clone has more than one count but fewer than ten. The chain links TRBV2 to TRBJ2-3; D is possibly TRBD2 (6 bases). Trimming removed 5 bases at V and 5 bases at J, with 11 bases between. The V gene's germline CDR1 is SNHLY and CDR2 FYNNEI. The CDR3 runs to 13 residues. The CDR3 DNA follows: TGTGCCAGCAGTCCGACTAGGCAAGATACGCAGTATTTT. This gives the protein CASSPTRQDTQYF.

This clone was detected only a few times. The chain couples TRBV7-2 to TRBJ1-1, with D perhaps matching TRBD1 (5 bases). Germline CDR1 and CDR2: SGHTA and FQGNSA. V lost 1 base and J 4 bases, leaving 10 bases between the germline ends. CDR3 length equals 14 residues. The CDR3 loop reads CASSLGGRVTEAFF. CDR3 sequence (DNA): TGTGCCAGCAGCTTAGGGGGCAGGGTCACTGAAGCTTTCTTT.

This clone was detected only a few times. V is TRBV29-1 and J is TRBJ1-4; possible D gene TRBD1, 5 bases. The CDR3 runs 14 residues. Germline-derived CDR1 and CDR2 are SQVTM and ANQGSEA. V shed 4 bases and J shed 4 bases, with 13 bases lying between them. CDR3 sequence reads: CSVGDRNYNEKLFF. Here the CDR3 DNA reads TGCAGCGTTGGAGACAGAAATTATAATGAAAAACTGTTTTTT. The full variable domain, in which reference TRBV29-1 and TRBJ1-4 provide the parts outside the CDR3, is SAVISQKPSRDICQRGTSLTIQCQVDSQVTMMFWYRQQPGQSLTLIATANQGSEATYESGFVIDKFPISRPNLTFSTLTVSNMSPEDSSIYLCSVGDRNYNEKLFFGSGTQLSVL.

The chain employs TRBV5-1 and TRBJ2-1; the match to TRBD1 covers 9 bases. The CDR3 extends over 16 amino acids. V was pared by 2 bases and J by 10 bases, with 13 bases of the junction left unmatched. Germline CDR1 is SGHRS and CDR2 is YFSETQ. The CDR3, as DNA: TGCGCCAGCAGCTTCACACCGGGACAGGGAGTATGGGAGCAGTTCTTC. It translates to CASSFTPGQGVWEQFF. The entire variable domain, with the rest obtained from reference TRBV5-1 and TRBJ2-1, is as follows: KAGVTQTPRYLIKTRGQQVTLSCSPISGHRSVSWYQQTPGQGLQFLFEYFSETQRNKGNFPGRFSGRQFSNSRSEMNVSTLELGDSALYLCASSFTPGQGVWEQFFGPGTRLTVL.

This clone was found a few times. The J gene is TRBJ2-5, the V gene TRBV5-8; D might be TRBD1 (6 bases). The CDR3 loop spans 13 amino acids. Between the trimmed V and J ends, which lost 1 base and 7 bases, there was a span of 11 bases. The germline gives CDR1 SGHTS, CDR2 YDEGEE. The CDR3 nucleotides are TGTGCCAGCAGCTTGACAGGGCGAGGGACCCAGTACTTC. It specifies CASSLTGRGTQYF. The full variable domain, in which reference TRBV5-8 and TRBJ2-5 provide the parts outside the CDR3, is EAGVTQSPTHLIKTRGQQATLRCSPISGHTSVYWYQQALGLGLQFLLWYDEGEERNRGNFPPRFSGRQFPNYSSELNVNALELEDSALYLCASSLTGRGTQYFGPGTRLLVL.

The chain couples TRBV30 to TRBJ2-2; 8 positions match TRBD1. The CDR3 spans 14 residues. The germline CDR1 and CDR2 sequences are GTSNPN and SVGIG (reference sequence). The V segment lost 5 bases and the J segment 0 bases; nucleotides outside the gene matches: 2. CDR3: CAWPDRANTGELFF. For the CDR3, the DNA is TGTGCCTGGCCGGACAGGGCGAACACCGGGGAGCTGTTTTTT.

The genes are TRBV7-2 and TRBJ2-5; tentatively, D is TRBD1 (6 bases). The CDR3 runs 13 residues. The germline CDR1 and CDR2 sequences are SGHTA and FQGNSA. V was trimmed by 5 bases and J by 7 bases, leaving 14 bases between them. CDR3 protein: CASSPWTAVTQYF. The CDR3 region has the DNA TGTGCCAGCAGCCCCTGGACAGCGGTGACCCAGTACTTC.

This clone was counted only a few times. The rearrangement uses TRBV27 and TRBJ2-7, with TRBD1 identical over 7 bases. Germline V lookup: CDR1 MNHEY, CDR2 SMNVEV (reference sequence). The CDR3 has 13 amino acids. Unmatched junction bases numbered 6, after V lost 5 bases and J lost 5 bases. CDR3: CASSRDRVHEQYF. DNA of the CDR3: TGTGCCAGCAGTAGAGACAGGGTCCACGAGCAGTACTTC.

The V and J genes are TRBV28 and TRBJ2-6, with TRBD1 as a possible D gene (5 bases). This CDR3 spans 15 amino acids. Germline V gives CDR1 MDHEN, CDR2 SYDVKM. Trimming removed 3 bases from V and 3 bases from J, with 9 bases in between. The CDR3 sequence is CASSLMGLGANVLTF. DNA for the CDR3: TGTGCCAGCAGTTTGATGGGGCTTGGGGCCAACGTCCTGACTTTC.

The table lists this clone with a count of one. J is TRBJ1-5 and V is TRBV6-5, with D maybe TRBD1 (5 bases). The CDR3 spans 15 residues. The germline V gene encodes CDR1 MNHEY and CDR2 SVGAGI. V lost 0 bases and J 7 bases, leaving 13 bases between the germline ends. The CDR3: CASSYSGGLAQPQHF. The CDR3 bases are TGTGCCAGCAGTTACTCGGGGGGTCTTGCCCAGCCCCAGCATTTT.